The clone carrying this TCR beta chain was observed many times. V dropped 1 base and J dropped 4 bases, with 17 bases sitting between them. The CDR3 contains 16 residues. Germline-derived CDR1 and CDR2 are SGHAT and FQNNGV. These data belong to a study of blood T cell repertoires in COVID-19. The method was immunoSEQ multiplex PCR; TCRdb's version includes in-frame clones alone and lacks a portion of them. The sample has fewer than 300,000 clones, just over 90% seen once. The sequenced sample was peripheral blood. The chain carries TRBV11-2 and TRBJ2-7; D possibly corresponds to TRBD2 (7 bases). This receptor was taken from a woman aged 25 to 39 with COVID-19, enrolled during active disease. The CDR3 region is CASSLGQGGGLYEQYF. In nucleotides, the CDR3 is TGTGCCAGCAGCTTAGGCCAGGGAGGGGGTCTATACGAGCAGTACTTC.